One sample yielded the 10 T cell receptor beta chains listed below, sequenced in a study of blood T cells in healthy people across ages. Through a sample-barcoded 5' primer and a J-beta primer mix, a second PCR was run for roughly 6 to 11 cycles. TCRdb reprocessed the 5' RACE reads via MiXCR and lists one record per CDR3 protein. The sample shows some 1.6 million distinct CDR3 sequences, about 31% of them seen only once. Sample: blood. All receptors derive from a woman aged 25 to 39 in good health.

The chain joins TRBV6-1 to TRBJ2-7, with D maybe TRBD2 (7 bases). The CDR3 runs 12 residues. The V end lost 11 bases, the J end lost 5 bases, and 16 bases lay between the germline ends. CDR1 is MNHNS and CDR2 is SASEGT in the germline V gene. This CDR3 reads CAVGGPSNEQYF. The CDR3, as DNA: TGTGCCGTCGGGGGGCCTAGTAACGAGCAGTACTTC.

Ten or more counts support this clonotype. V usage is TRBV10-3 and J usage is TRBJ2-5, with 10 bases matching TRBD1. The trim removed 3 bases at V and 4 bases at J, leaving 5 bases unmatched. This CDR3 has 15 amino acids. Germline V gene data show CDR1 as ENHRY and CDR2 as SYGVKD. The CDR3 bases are TGTGCCATCAGTGATAAGGGACAGGGGTTAGAGACCCAGTACTTC. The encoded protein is CAISDKGQGLETQYF.

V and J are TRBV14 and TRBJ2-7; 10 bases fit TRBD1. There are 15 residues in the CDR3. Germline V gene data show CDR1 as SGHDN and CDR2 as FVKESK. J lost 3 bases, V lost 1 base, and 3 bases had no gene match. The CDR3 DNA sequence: TGTGCCAGCAGCCAAGCGGGACAGGGGAACTACGAGCAGTACTTC. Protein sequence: CASSQAGQGNYEQYF.

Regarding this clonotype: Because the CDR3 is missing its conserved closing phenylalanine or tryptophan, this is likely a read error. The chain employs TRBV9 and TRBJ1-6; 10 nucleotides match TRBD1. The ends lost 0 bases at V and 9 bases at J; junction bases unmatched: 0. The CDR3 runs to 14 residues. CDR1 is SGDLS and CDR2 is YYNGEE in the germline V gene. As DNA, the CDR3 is TGTGCCAGCAGCGTAGGACAGGGGGCTTCACCCCTCCACTTG. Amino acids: CASSVGQGASPLHL.

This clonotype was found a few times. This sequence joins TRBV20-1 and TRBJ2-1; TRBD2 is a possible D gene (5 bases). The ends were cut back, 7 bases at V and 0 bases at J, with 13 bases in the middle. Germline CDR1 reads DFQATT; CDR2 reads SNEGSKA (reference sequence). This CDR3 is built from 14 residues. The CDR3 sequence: CSVRAESSYNEQFF. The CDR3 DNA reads TGCAGTGTGAGGGCGGAGAGCTCCTACAATGAGCAGTTCTTC.

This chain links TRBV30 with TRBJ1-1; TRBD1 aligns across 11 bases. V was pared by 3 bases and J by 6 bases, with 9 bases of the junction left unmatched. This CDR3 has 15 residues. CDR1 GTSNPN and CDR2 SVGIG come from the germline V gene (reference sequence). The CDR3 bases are TGTGCCTGGAGGGGACAGGGGGTTCGTACGGCTGAAGCTTTCTTT. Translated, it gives CAWRGQGVRTAEAFF.

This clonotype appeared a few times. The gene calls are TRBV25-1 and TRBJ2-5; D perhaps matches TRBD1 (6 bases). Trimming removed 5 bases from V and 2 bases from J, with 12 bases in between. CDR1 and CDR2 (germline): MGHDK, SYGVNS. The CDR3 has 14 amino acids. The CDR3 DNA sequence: TGTGCCAGCAGTCCGGACAGCCATCAAGAGACCCAGTACTTC. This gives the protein CASSPDSHQETQYF.

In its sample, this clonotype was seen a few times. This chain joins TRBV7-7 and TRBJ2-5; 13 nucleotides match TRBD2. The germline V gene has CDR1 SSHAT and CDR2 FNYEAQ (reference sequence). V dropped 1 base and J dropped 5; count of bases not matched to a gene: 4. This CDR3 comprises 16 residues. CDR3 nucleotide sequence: TGTGCCAGCAGCTTAGGGAGACTAGCGGGAGGTGAGACCCAGTACTTC. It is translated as CASSLGRLAGGETQYF.

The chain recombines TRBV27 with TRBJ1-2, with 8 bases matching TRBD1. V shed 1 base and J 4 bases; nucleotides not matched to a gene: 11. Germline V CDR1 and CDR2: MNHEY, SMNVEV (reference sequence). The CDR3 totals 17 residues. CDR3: CASSLLTGTGPLYGYTF. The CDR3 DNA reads TGTGCCAGCAGTTTATTAACCGGGACAGGACCTCTCTATGGCTACACCTTC.

CDR3 sequence reads: CASSPPRQVNYGYTF. The CDR3 DNA reads TGTGCCAGCAGCCCCCCCCGGCAGGTTAACTATGGCTACACCTTC. The V and J genes are TRBV7-9 and TRBJ1-2; D not certain. Germline values: CDR1 SEHNR, CDR2 FQNEAQ (reference sequence). V was shortened by 5 bases and J by 1 base, with 14 bases between the two germline ends. The CDR3 spans 15 residues. The full variable domain, rest sourced from reference TRBV7-9 and TRBJ1-2, is DTGVSQNPRHKITKRGQNVTFRCDPISEHNRLYWYRQTLGQGPEFLTYFQNEAQLEKSRLLSDRFSAERPKGSFSTLEIQRTEQGDSAMYLCASSPPRQVNYGYTFGSGTRLTVV.